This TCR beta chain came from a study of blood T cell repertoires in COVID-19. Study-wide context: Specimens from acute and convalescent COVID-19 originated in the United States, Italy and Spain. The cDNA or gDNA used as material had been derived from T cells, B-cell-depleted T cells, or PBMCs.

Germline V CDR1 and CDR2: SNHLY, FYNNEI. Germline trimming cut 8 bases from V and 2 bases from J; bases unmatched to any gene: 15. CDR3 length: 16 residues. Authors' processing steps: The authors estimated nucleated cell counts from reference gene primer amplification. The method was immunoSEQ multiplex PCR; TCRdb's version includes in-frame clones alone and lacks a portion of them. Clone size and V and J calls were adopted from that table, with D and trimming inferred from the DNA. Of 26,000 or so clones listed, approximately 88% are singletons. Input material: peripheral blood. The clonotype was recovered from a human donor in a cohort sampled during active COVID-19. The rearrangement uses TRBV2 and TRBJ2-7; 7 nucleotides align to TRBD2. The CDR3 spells CASRWGGGKSAYEQYF. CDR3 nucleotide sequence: TGTGCCAGCCGCTGGGGGGGAGGGAAGAGTGCCTACGAGCAGTACTTC.